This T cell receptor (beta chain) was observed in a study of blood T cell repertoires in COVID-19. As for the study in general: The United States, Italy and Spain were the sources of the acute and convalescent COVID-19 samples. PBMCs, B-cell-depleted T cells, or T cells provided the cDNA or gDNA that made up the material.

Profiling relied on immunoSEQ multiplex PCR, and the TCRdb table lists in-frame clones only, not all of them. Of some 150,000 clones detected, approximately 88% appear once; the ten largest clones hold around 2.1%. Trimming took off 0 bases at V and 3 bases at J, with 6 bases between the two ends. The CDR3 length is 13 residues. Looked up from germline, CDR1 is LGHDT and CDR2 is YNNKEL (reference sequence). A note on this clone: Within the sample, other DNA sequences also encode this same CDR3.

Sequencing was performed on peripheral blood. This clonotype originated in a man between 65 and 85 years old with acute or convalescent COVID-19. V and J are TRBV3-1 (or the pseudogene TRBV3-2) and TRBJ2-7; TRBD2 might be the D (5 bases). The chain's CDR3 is CASSQDRGYEQYF. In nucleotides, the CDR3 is TGTGCCAGCAGCCAAGATCGGGGCTACGAGCAGTACTTC.